The clone carrying this T cell receptor (beta chain) occurred once. Its antigen remains unknown. This sample was taken from a study of OX40 agonist ivuxolimab in advanced cancers. Overall study context: Those treated in dose escalation had hepatocellular carcinoma, melanoma, renal cell cancer or head and neck cancer. Three patients responded partially, comprising one with hepatocellular carcinoma and two with cutaneous melanoma. General study results and limits: Among T cells, CD8+ cells averaged more expanded clones than CD4+ cells. By week 6 at 0.1 to 3.0 mg/kg, blood CD4+ and CD8+ T cells had expanded clonally.

TCRdb keeps only in-frame clones here, not all; method: immunoSEQ multiplex PCR. The sample has around 62,000 clones, 65% to 85% seen once. Germline V CDR1 and CDR2: SGHTA, FQGNSA. This CDR3 contains 15 residues. Trimming stripped 1 base from V and 4 bases from J, with 11 bases between. Source: CD4+ or CD8+ T cells sorted from blood, taken in a trial of the OX40 agonist ivuxolimab. The sequence was collected from an adult with an advanced solid tumor such as melanoma, head and neck, liver or kidney cancer. The chain has TRBV7-2 and TRBJ2-1; TRBD1 might be the D (6 bases). CDR3 residues: CASSLGDKHYNEQFF. For the CDR3, the DNA is TGTGCCAGCAGCTTAGGGGACAAACATTACAATGAGCAGTTCTTC.